Each of the 16 T cell receptor beta chains below was sequenced from the same sample in a study of T cells after yellow fever vaccination (dated by TCRdb to the late 2010s). The sample's treatment or condition label, in plain terms: live attenuated yellow fever vaccine strain. The library was produced with 5' RACE. Reads for this sample came from an Illumina HiSeq 2500. TCRdb reran the public reads through fastp at Q25 and MiXCR, keeping productive beta chains. Each entry merges the rows of one CDR3 protein and shows their most common DNA and genes. The sample table contains more than 55,000 distinct CDR3 sequences; only one count was recorded for approximately 7% of them. The top ten clones comprise 36% of the sample. The sequencing used CD8+ T cells sorted from PBMCs, collected 15 days after the yellow fever booster vaccination. The receptors were sampled from a man aged 30 to 39 who received the YFV17D yellow fever vaccine.

Ten or more counts support this clonotype. A read error may produce the germline difference seen at one junction end. The V and J genes are TRBV7-7 and TRBJ2-1; D is undetermined. The germline gives CDR1 SSHAT, CDR2 FNYEAQ (reference sequence). The CDR3 loop spans 15 amino acids. The CDR3 protein is CASSLGSTASSEQFF. CDR3 DNA: TGTGCTAGCAGCTTAGGTTCCACGGCATCAAGTGAGCAGTTCTTC.

This clonotype was seen ten or more times. V usage is TRBV28 and J usage is TRBJ1-5, with TRBD1 as a possible D gene (5 bases). This CDR3 region has 16 residues. Looked up from germline, CDR1 is MDHEN and CDR2 is SYDVKM. V lost 3 bases, J lost 0 bases, and 12 bases lay in between. DNA of the CDR3: TGTGCCAGCAGTTTGGATTTCGGGGGTAGCAATCAGCCCCAGCATTTT. It is translated as CASSLDFGGSNQPQHF.

This clonotype was counted many times. CDR3 coding DNA: TGTGCCAGCGTGGGGGTGGGCACCGGGGAGCTGTTTTTT. Its protein is CASVGVGTGELFF. The rearrangement links TRBV6-6 to TRBJ2-2; D assignment may be TRBD1 or TRBD2 (5 bases each). Germline V CDR1 and CDR2: MNHNY, SVGAGI (reference sequence). The CDR3 loop spans 13 amino acids. Deletions cut 8 bases from V and 4 bases from J, with 11 bases between.

There are many counts of this clonotype. Written as DNA, the CDR3 is TGTGCCAGCAGCGGAGGAGAGACCCAGTACTTC. Its protein is CASSGGETQYF. The genes are TRBV12-3 or TRBV12-4 and TRBJ2-5; D possibly corresponds to TRBD2 (5 bases). CDR3 length: 11 amino acids. Trimming took 6 bases from V and 4 from J, leaving 6 bases between them.

This clonotype showed up many times. This rearrangement joins TRBV7-2 to TRBJ2-1; D is possibly TRBD2 (5 bases). This CDR3 region has 15 residues. Trimming shortened V by 1 base and J by 8 bases, and 15 bases separated the two germline ends. Germline V gene lookup returns CDR1 SGHTA and CDR2 FQGNSA. DNA of the CDR3: TGTGCCAGCAGCTTAGTCGGACTTCTGATCCATGAGCAGTTCTTC. Translating gives CASSLVGLLIHEQFF.

This clonotype was seen at least ten times. This chain uses TRBV11-2 with TRBJ2-2, with 7 bases lining up with TRBD1. Germline CDR1 reads SGHAT; CDR2 reads FQNNGV. The V and J ends lost 3 bases and 3 bases, in that order; junction bases with no gene match: 7. This CDR3 is 16 amino acids long. The CDR3 sequence: CASSFTVTGDTGELFF. The DNA for the CDR3 is TGTGCCAGCAGCTTCACAGTAACAGGGGACACCGGGGAGCTGTTTTTT.

About this clonotype itself: A much larger clone sits a single nucleotide away, making a read error possible. The chain has TRBV12-3 or TRBV12-4 and TRBJ1-1; no clear D gene. The CDR3 has 14 residues. V lost 5 bases to trimming and J lost 4 bases, with 14 bases between them. CDR3: CASSPTRIITEAFF. CDR3 DNA sequence: TGTGCCAGCAGTCCGACAAGGATCATCACTGAAGCTTTCTTT.

The table lists this clonotype with many counts. The genes are TRBV6-2 or TRBV6-3 and TRBJ2-1; 13 nucleotides agree with TRBD2. Germline CDR1 is MNHEY and CDR2 is SVGEGT. This CDR3 has 15 amino acids. The CDR3, as DNA: TGTGCAGGAGGACTAGCGGGAGTCCCATACAATGAGCAGTTCTTC. It encodes CAGGLAGVPYNEQFF.

The sample holds many counts of this clonotype. J is TRBJ1-6 and V is TRBV7-8; TRBD1 matches at 7 bases. V dropped 4 bases and J dropped 7; count of bases not matched to a gene: 10. The CDR3 is made up of 16 amino acids. Germline CDR1 SGHVS, CDR2 FQNEAQ. The DNA of the CDR3 is TGTGCCAGCAGCTCCGCCTCAGGGGGAGGAAATTCACCCCTCCACTTT. Its protein is CASSSASGGGNSPLHF.

The chain's CDR3 is CASSPGARGRYEQYF. CDR3 coding DNA: TGTGCCAGCAGCCCCGGGGCCAGGGGGAGATACGAGCAGTACTTC. The rearrangement uses TRBV14 and TRBJ2-7; 7 bases match TRBD1. The CDR3 runs to 15 residues. Germline CDR1 SGHDN, CDR2 FVKESK. Trimming took 4 bases from V and 4 from J; bases not matched to a gene: 10.

There are many counts of this clonotype. This rearrangement joins TRBV7-6 to TRBJ2-7; D is ambiguous. The CDR3 has 14 residues. Germline V gene lookup returns CDR1 SGHVS and CDR2 FNYEAQ. The V end lost 5 bases, the J end lost 3 bases, and 14 bases lay between the germline ends. This chain's CDR3 is CASSADNLFYEQYF. In DNA, the CDR3 is TGTGCCAGCAGCGCTGACAACCTTTTCTACGAGCAGTACTTC.

There are many counts of this clonotype. The genes are TRBV11-1 and TRBJ1-5; D gene unclear. The CDR3 runs 13 residues. Germline V gene lookup returns CDR1 SGHAT and CDR2 FQDESV (reference sequence). The V end lost 5 bases, the J end lost 2 bases, and 7 bases lay between the germline ends. This CDR3 is CASSPDGNQPQHF. The CDR3 DNA reads TGTGCCAGCAGCCCCGACGGCAATCAGCCCCAGCATTTT. Full variable domain (missing parts from reference TRBV11-1 and TRBJ1-5): EAEVAQSPRYKITEKSQAVAFWCDPISGHATLYWYRQILGQGPELLVQFQDESVVDDSQLPKDRFSAERLKGVDSTLKIQPAELGDSAMYLCASSPDGNQPQHFGDGTRLSIL.

CDR3 residues: CASSQDWTTPRDTQYF. The CDR3 nucleotides read TGTGCCAGCAGCCAAGACTGGACTACACCCCGAGATACGCAGTATTTT. The V gene is TRBV14, the J gene TRBJ2-3; possibly TRBD2 for D (6 bases). Germline CDR1 SGHDN, CDR2 FVKESK. The CDR3 runs to 16 residues. Trimming took off 0 bases at V and 5 bases at J, with 15 bases between the two ends. The variable domain in full, with the rest retrieved from reference TRBV14 and TRBJ2-3, is EAGVTQFPSHSVIEKGQTVTLRCDPISGHDNLYWYRRVMGKEIKFLLHFVKESKQDESGMPNNRFLAERTGGTYSTLKVQPAELEDSGVYFCASSQDWTTPRDTQYFGPGTRLTVL.

This clonotype was seen only a few times. V is TRBV5-4 and J is TRBJ2-5; D is perhaps TRBD1 or TRBD2 (5 bases each). V gave up 5 bases and J gave up 4 bases, with 9 bases separating them. Germline V gene lookup returns CDR1 SGHNT and CDR2 YYREEE (reference sequence). The CDR3 is 12 amino acids. The CDR3, as DNA: TGTGCCAGCAGGGGGGATGCAGAGACCCAGTACTTC. Translated: CASRGDAETQYF.

This clonotype was observed many times. V is TRBV7-8 and J is TRBJ2-7; a possible D gene is TRBD2 (5 bases). The CDR3 is 14 amino acids. Germline assignment: CDR1 SGHVS and CDR2 FQNEAQ. The V end was cut by 5 bases, the J end by 2 bases, with 13 bases between. CDR3 protein: CASSPLGVAYEQYF. CDR3 nucleotides: TGTGCCAGCAGCCCGCTCGGGGTCGCCTACGAGCAGTACTTC.

This sequence joins TRBV5-6 and TRBJ2-3; 13 bases are shared with TRBD2. V was clipped by 4 bases and J by 2 bases; unmatched bases: 4. This CDR3 spans 16 amino acids. The V gene's germline CDR1 is SGHDT and CDR2 YYEEEE. The CDR3 DNA follows: TGTGCCAGCAGCGTAGGACTAGCGGGAGCCACAGATACGCAGTATTTT. It is translated as CASSVGLAGATDTQYF.